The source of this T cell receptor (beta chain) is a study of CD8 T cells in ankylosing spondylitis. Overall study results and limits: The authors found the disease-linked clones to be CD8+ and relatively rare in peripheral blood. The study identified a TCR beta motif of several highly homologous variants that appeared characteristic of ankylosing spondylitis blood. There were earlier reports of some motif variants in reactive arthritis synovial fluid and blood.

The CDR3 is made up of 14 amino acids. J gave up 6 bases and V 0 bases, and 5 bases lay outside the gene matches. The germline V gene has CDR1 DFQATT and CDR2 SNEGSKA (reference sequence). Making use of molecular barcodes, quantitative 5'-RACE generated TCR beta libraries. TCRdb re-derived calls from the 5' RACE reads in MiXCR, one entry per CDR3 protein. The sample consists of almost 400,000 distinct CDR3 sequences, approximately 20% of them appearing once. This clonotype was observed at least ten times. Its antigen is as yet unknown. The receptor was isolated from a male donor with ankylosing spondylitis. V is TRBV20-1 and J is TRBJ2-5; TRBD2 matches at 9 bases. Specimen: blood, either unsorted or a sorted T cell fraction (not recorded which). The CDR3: CSAREGLAGQTQYF. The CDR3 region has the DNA TGCAGTGCTAGAGAGGGGCTAGCGGGACAGACCCAGTACTTC.